These 32 T cell receptor beta chains were sequenced from one sample in a study of regulatory T cells in long-lasting Graves disease (dated by TCRdb to about 2021). Library generation was performed with multiplex PCR. Sequencer: Illumina HiSeq 4000. TCR beta libraries were built with iRepertoire HTBI primers and Arm-PCR amplification of CDR3 regions. TCRdb passed the public sequencing reads through fastp at Q25 and MiXCR, retaining productive beta sequences. All rows with the same CDR3 protein become a single entry with the most common DNA and genes. For this sample the table gives over 500,000 distinct CDR3 sequences, of which about 16% were detected only once. The ten largest clonotypes hold 12% of the sample. The intended sense of this specimen's time point label: newly diagnosed GD, antithyroid drugs for less than 3 months. For both TCR sequencing and RNA sequencing, RNA was extracted from PBMCs using TRIzol.

This sample also appeared in a second study, on T cells in Graves' hyperthyroidism and ophthalmopathy.

This specimen was peripheral blood mononuclear cells (PBMCs), taken at new diagnosis, from a patient treated with antithyroid drugs. Source of these receptors: a man aged 18 to 29 with Graves disease. Donor details come from another sample of the same person, matched by shared clones.

The rearrangement joins TRBV10-1 to TRBJ1-1; D perhaps matches TRBD1 (5 bases). Germline V gives CDR1 WNHNN, CDR2 SYGVQD (reference sequence). The V end lost 2 bases, the J end lost 3 bases, and 7 bases lay between the germline ends. The CDR3 consists of 13 residues. The CDR3 DNA is TGCGCCAGCAGTGAGACGACAGACACTGAAGCTTTCTTT. This gives the protein CASSETTDTEAFF.

This clonotype was observed a handful of times. At one boundary the junction diverges from the germline segment, which might be a read error. This rearrangement joins TRBV15 to TRBJ1-1; D is perhaps TRBD1 (6 bases). The CDR3 length is 15 residues. Germline assignment: CDR1 LNHNV and CDR2 YYDKDF (reference sequence). The CDR3: CATSRVLGANTEAFF. CDR3 nucleotide sequence: TGTGCTACCAGCAGAGTACTGGGGGCGAACACTGAAGCTTTCTTT.

V gene TRBV3-1 combines with J gene TRBJ2-1, with TRBD1 matching 8 bases. CDR1 and CDR2 from the germline V gene are LGHDT and YNNKEL (reference sequence). This CDR3 has 15 residues. With V trimmed by 5 bases and J by 6 bases, 9 bases remained unmatched. CDR3 residues: CASSKGGGTGNEQFF. As DNA, the CDR3 is TGTGCCAGCAGCAAGGGTGGCGGGACAGGCAATGAGCAGTTCTTC.

This clonotype has at least ten counts. The chain joins TRBV12-3 or TRBV12-4 to TRBJ1-5; 9 bases fit TRBD1. The CDR3 has 15 residues. The V and J ends lost 0 bases and 11 bases, in that order; junction bases with no gene match: 8. The CDR3 spells CASSLAATGGEAQHF. CDR3 coding DNA: TGTGCCAGCAGTTTAGCGGCGACAGGGGGTGAGGCCCAGCATTTT.

About this clonotype itself: At one of its ends the junction is not consistent with the germline gene, which may arise from a read error. This chain joins TRBV10-2 and TRBJ2-1, with D maybe TRBD1 (6 bases). Germline V gene sequence: CDR1 WSHSY, CDR2 SAAADI. The CDR3 is 15 residues long. This CDR3 reads CASTPTGYSCNEQFF. DNA for the CDR3: TGCGCCAGCACACCGACAGGCTACTCCTGCAATGAGCAGTTCTTC.

This clonotype has just a few counts. The gene calls are TRBV3-1 and TRBJ1-3; 7 bases fit TRBD1. After removal of 4 bases from V and 2 bases from J, the junction contained 5 bases not matched to a gene. Per germline, CDR1 LGHDT and CDR2 YNNKEL (reference sequence). The CDR3 extends over 15 amino acids. The CDR3 region has the DNA TGTGCCAGCAGCCGGACAGGTCAGGCTGGAAACACCATATATTTT. Protein: CASSRTGQAGNTIYF.

A few counts support this clonotype. The chain employs TRBV18 and TRBJ1-4; D call uncertain. The CDR3 is 15 residues long. CDR1 is KGHSH and CDR2 is LQKENI in the germline V gene. Trimming removed 5 bases at V and 0 bases at J, with 10 bases between. CDR3 in DNA: TGTGCCAGCTCATCGACACCCTCAACTAATGAAAAACTGTTTTTT. It yields the protein CASSSTPSTNEKLFF.

This clonotype appeared a few times. J is TRBJ1-2 and V is TRBV15; D remains unclear. The CDR3 is made up of 13 amino acids. The germline V gene has CDR1 LNHNV and CDR2 YYDKDF (reference sequence). V was trimmed by 0 bases and J by 6 bases, leaving 8 bases between them. CDR3: CATSRDYKDGYTF. DNA for the CDR3: TGTGCCACCAGCAGAGATTATAAGGATGGCTACACCTTC.

The chain couples TRBV2 to TRBJ1-5; D call uncertain. Trimming removed 1 base from V and 15 bases from J, with 13 bases in between. CDR3 length: 12 residues. CDR1 SNHLY and CDR2 FYNNEI come from the germline V gene. CDR3 residues: CASSEGFLPAHF. The CDR3 DNA reads as TGTGCCAGCAGTGAAGGCTTCCTCCCCGCGCATTTT.

This clonotype was counted between two and nine times. The chain employs TRBV6-1 and TRBJ1-1; TRBD1 matches 9 bases. CDR3 length: 16 amino acids. The J segment lost 6 bases and the V segment lost 6 bases, leaving 14 bases of the junction unmatched. Germline CDR1 and CDR2: MNHNS and SASEGT. The CDR3 DNA reads as TGTGCCAGCAGGCCGTCCGGGACAGGGCCGGGCGCTGAAGCTTTCTTT. Translating gives CASRPSGTGPGAEAFF.

This clonotype appeared many times. The CDR3 sequence is CSALGAGNEQFF. CDR3 bases: TGCAGTGCTTTGGGGGCGGGCAATGAGCAGTTCTTC. The J gene is TRBJ2-1, the V gene TRBV20-1; possibly TRBD1 for D (6 bases). The V gene lost 5 bases and the J gene lost 6 bases, with 11 bases spanning the gap. From germline, CDR1 is DFQATT and CDR2 SNEGSKA (reference sequence). This CDR3 region has 12 residues.

This clonotype has more than one count but fewer than ten. The rearrangement uses TRBV18 and TRBJ2-2, with D unclear. CDR1 KGHSH and CDR2 LQKENI come from the germline V gene. The CDR3 runs to 13 residues. Trimming removed 3 bases at V and 4 bases at J, with 6 bases between. CDR3 region: CASSPQTTGELFF. CDR3 DNA: TGTGCCAGCTCACCTCAGACCACCGGGGAGCTGTTTTTT.

This clonotype was seen at least ten times. The chain has TRBV30 and TRBJ2-5, with D perhaps TRBD2 (5 bases). Trimming left V 1 base short and J 7 bases short, with 13 bases between. Germline V CDR1 and CDR2: GTSNPN, SVGIG (reference sequence). This CDR3 is 13 amino acids long. The CDR3 nucleotides read TGTGCCTGGAGTGCGGGATTAGGAGGGACCCAGTACTTC. This codes for CAWSAGLGGTQYF.

This clonotype was seen at least ten times. The V call is TRBV29-1, the J call TRBJ2-7; TRBD1 matches 9 bases. V gave up 7 bases and J gave up 5 bases; unmatched junction bases: 9. This CDR3 is 13 amino acids long. In germline, CDR1 is SQVTM, CDR2 ANQGSEA. The CDR3 here is CSARGTGFHEQYF. CDR3 sequence (DNA): TGCAGCGCCCGGGGGACAGGGTTCCACGAGCAGTACTTC.

This clonotype was seen many times. The chain carries TRBV12-3 or TRBV12-4 and TRBJ1-5, with D possibly TRBD1 on 5 matching bases. This CDR3 is built from 11 residues. V was cut by 1 base and J by 11 bases, with 6 bases left in between. The CDR3 region has the DNA TGTGCCAGCAGTTTAGGGGGGTCCCAGCATTTT. This translates into CASSLGGSQHF.

This clonotype was counted at least ten times. The genes are TRBV6-9 and TRBJ1-2, with TRBD1 matching 9 bases. Unmatched junction bases numbered 18, after V lost 3 bases and J lost 4 bases. CDR1 and CDR2 (germline): MNHGY, SVAAGI. The CDR3 has 19 amino acids. The CDR3 sequence: CASSYSSILGGQGTYGYTF. CDR3 bases: TGTGCCAGCAGTTACTCATCCATCCTGGGGGGACAGGGTACCTATGGCTACACCTTC.

With respect to this clonotype: A much larger clonotype is one base distant, so this may be a read error. The V and J genes are TRBV27 and TRBJ2-1, with TRBD1 matching over 12 bases. Gene TRBJ2-7 matches the end of the DNA better, so the J call may be wrong. From germline, CDR1 is MNHEY and CDR2 SMNVEV (reference sequence). This CDR3 spans 16 amino acids. In DNA form, the CDR3 reads TGTGCCATAAGGGGGACAGGGGGCTTGGGTTACGATGAGCAGTACTTC. Its protein product is CAIRGTGGLGYDEQYF.

The CDR3 loop reads CSARPSGYNEQFF. In nucleotides, the CDR3 is TGCAGTGCCAGACCTAGCGGCTACAATGAGCAGTTCTTC. The chain combines TRBV20-1 with TRBJ2-1; 7 nucleotides agree with TRBD2. Per germline, CDR1 DFQATT and CDR2 SNEGSKA (reference sequence). This CDR3 contains 13 residues. Trimming took 6 bases from V and 3 from J; bases not matched to a gene: 5.

This chain joins TRBV11-2 and TRBJ1-4; a possible D gene is TRBD1 (5 bases). Trimming pared 5 bases from V and 5 bases from J, leaving 18 bases between. The CDR3 covers 16 residues. From germline, CDR1 is SGHAT and CDR2 FQNNGV. The CDR3 nucleotides are TGTGCCAGCAGCCGTGGAGGATGGGGCCGAAATGAAAAACTGTTTTTT. Translation gives CASSRGGWGRNEKLFF.

In its sample, this clonotype was seen many times. The chain is built from TRBV4-1 and TRBJ2-3; 8 nucleotides line up with TRBD2. Per the germline V gene, CDR1 is MGHRA and CDR2 is YSYEKL. After removal of 3 bases from V and 3 bases from J, the junction contained 8 bases not matched to a gene. The CDR3 extends over 16 amino acids. As DNA, the CDR3 is TGCGCCAGCAGCCATGGTCTGGGCGGGAGGACAGATACGCAGTATTTT. Amino acids: CASSHGLGGRTDTQYF.

Worth noting for this clonotype: Since a much larger clone is just one base distant, this may be a read error. The chain recombines TRBV6-2 or TRBV6-3 with TRBJ2-3, with D possibly matching TRBD1 (5 bases). This CDR3 has 12 amino acids. Trimming removed 6 bases at V and 2 bases at J, with 6 bases between. CDR1 and CDR2 (germline): MNHEY, SVGEGT. The DNA of the CDR3 is TGTGCCAGCAGGGACAACACAGATACGCAGTATTTT. As protein: CASRDNTDTQYF.

Points on this clonotype: This may come from a read error, since a much larger clone is one base off. The rearrangement uses TRBV12-3 or TRBV12-4 and TRBJ2-1; D is possibly TRBD2 (5 bases). The CDR3 length is 16 residues. Trimming cost V 3 bases and J 13 bases, with 25 bases left between them. CDR3 in DNA: TGTGCCAGCAGTTTGGGAGACTCCTCCGCGCAAGAGACCCAGTTCTTC. It yields the protein CASSLGDSSAQETQFF.

This clonotype occurred a few times. The CDR3 protein is CASSLSPGLEAFF. In DNA, the CDR3 is TGTGCCAGCAGCTTATCACCCGGCCTTGAGGCTTTCTTT. The J gene is TRBJ1-1, the V gene TRBV11-2; the D is unclear. V gave up 2 bases and J gave up 11 bases, with 15 bases separating them. CDR3 length: 13 residues. Germline CDR1 and CDR2: SGHAT and FQNNGV.

This clonotype was picked up many times. The chain is built from TRBV12-3 or TRBV12-4 and TRBJ2-1; D not resolved. Between the trimmed V and J ends, which lost 3 bases and 3 bases, there was a span of 12 bases. The CDR3 spans 15 residues. CDR3 sequence (DNA): TGTGCCAGCAGTTTCTCTTTAGCTAGCTACAATGAGCAGTTCTTC. It encodes CASSFSLASYNEQFF.

There are many counts of this clonotype. The chain links TRBV6-1 to TRBJ2-5; 8 bases are shared with TRBD2. The CDR3 is made up of 16 amino acids. Germline lookup yields CDR1 MNHNS and CDR2 SASEGT. V lost 8 bases, J lost 3 bases, and 14 bases stayed unmatched. CDR3 DNA sequence: TGTGCCAGCGGAAACCCTTTTGCCGGGGGGGAAGAGACCCAGTACTTC. Encoded protein: CASGNPFAGGEETQYF.

A few counts support this clonotype. This chain joins TRBV15 and TRBJ1-1; D is unclear. The CDR3 totals 14 residues. Trimming took off 8 bases at V and 4 bases at J, with 17 bases between the two ends. The V gene's germline CDR1 is LNHNV and CDR2 YYDKDF (reference sequence). CDR3 amino acids: CATGDPGVPTEAFF. Here the CDR3 DNA reads TGTGCCACCGGAGACCCTGGGGTCCCCACTGAAGCTTTCTTT.

This clonotype was seen ten or more times. The rearrangement joins TRBV28 to TRBJ2-5; D is possibly TRBD1 (6 bases). The V end lost 5 bases, the J end lost 3 bases, and 16 bases lay between the germline ends. The CDR3 spans 15 residues. Germline CDR1 is MDHEN and CDR2 is SYDVKM. The CDR3 reads CASSHTQGLEETQYF. In DNA form, the CDR3 reads TGTGCCAGCAGTCACACACAGGGATTGGAAGAGACCCAGTACTTC.

The sample holds many counts of this clonotype. J is TRBJ1-1 and V is TRBV6-1, with D possibly matching TRBD1 (6 bases). Germline assignment: CDR1 MNHNS and CDR2 SASEGT. With 5 bases removed from V and 1 base from J, the gap between germline ends came to 17 bases. This CDR3 spans 16 amino acids. CDR3 in amino acids: CASSNPRGQGNTEAFF. In nucleotides, the CDR3 is TGTGCCAGCAGTAATCCCCGGGGGCAAGGGAACACTGAAGCTTTCTTT.

This clonotype was found many times. The CDR3 region is CASSRGVRGQEEAFF. CDR3 DNA sequence: TGCGCCAGCAGCCGGGGTGTCAGGGGGCAGGAGGAAGCTTTCTTT. This chain links TRBV5-1 with TRBJ1-1, with 8 bases matching TRBD1. Unmatched junction bases numbered 13, after V lost 4 bases and J lost 8 bases. The germline V gene encodes CDR1 SGHRS and CDR2 YFSETQ. The CDR3 runs to 15 residues.

Points on this clonotype: A far bigger clonotype differs at one base, so this is likely a read error. J is TRBJ2-1 and V is TRBV4-1, with 12 nucleotides matching TRBD2. The trim removed 4 bases at V and 10 bases at J, leaving 14 bases unmatched. Per germline, CDR1 MGHRA and CDR2 YSYEKL. The CDR3 is made up of 17 amino acids. The CDR3 sequence: CASSPIASGGVPYEQFF. In nucleotides, the CDR3 is TGCGCCAGCAGCCCCATCGCTAGCGGGGGGGTCCCCTACGAGCAGTTCTTC.

This clonotype was picked up a small number of times. The chain has TRBV19 and TRBJ2-7; D could derive from TRBD1 or TRBD2 (5 bases each). This CDR3 has 12 amino acids. Per the germline V gene, CDR1 is LNHDA and CDR2 is SQIVND (reference sequence). V dropped 3 bases and J dropped 6 bases, with 9 bases sitting between them. CDR3: CASSMLGTEQYF. CDR3 sequence (DNA): TGTGCCAGTAGTATGCTGGGGACCGAGCAGTACTTC.

This chain uses TRBV19 with TRBJ1-5; TRBD1 might be the D (6 bases). Germline V gene sequence: CDR1 LNHDA, CDR2 SQIVND (reference sequence). The CDR3 sequence is 16 residues long. Deletions cut 3 bases from V and 0 bases from J, with 12 bases between. CDR3 DNA sequence: TGTGCCAGTAGTATTGTTCCAGGGGCTAGCAATCAGCCCCAGCATTTT. Translation gives CASSIVPGASNQPQHF.